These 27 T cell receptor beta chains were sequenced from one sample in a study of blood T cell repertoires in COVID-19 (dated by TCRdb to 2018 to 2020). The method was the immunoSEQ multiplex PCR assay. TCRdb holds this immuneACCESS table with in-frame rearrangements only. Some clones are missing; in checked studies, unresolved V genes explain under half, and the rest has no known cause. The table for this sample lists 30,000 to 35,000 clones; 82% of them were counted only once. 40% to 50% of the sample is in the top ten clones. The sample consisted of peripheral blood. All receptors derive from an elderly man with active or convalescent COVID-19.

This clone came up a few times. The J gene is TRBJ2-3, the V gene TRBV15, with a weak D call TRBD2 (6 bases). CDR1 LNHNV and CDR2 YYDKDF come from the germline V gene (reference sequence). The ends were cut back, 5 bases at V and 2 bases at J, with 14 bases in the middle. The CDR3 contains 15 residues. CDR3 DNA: TGTGCCACCAGCGGGACCGGGAGCATCACAGATACGCAGTATTTT. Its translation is CATSGTGSITDTQYF.

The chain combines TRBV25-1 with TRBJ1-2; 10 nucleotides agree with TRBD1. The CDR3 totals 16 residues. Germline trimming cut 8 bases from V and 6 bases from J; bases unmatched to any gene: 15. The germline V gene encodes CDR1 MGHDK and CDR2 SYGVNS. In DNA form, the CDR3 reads TGTGCCAGCTTTGGGACAGGGGTGGAAATGGGCCATGGCTACACCTTC. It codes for CASFGTGVEMGHGYTF.

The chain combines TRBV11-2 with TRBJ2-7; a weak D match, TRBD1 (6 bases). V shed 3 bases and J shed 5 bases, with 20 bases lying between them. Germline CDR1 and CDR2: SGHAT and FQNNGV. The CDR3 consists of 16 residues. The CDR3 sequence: CASSFDRQGQGHEQYF. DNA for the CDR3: TGTGCCAGCAGCTTTGACAGGCAGGGTCAAGGTCACGAGCAGTACTTC.

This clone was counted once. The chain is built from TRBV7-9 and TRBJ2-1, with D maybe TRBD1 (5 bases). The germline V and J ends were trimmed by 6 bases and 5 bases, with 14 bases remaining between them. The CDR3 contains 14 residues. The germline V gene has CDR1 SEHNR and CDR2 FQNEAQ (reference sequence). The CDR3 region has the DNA TGTGCCAGCAGGCTGAGTGACAGAAACAATGAGCAGTTCTTC. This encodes CASRLSDRNNEQFF.

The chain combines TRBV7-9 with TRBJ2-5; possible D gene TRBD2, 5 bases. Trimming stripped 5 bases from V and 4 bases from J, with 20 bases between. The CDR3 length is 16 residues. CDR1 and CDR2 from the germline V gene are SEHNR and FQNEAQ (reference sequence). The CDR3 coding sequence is TGTGCCAGCAGCGCGAGAGGGAAGGGTTTGGGAGAGACCCAGTACTTC. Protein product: CASSARGKGLGETQYF.

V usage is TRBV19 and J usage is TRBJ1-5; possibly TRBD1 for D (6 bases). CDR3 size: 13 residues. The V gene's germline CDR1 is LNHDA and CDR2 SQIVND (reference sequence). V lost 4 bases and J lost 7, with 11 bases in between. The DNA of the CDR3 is TGTGCCAGTAGTACAGGGGTCCCCCAGCCCCAGCATTTT. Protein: CASSTGVPQPQHF.

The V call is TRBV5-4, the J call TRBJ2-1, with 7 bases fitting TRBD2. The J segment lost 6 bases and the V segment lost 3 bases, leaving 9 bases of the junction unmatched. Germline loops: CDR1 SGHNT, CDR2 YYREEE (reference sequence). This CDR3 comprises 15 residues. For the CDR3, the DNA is TGTGCCAGCAGCTCCCGCGGGAGAAGGGTCAATGAGCAGTTCTTC. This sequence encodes CASSSRGRRVNEQFF.

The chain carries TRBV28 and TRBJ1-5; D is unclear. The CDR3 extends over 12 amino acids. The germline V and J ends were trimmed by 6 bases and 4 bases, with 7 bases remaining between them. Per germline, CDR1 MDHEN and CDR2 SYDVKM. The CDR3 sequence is CASRIRNQPQHF. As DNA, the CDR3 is TGTGCCAGCAGGATCAGAAATCAGCCCCAGCATTTT.

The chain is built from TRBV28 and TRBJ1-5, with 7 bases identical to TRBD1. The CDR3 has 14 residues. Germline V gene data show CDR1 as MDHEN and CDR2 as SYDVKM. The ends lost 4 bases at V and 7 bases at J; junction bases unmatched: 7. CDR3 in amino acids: CASSSKGARQPQHF. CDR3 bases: TGTGCCAGCAGTTCCAAGGGGGCTAGACAGCCCCAGCATTTT.

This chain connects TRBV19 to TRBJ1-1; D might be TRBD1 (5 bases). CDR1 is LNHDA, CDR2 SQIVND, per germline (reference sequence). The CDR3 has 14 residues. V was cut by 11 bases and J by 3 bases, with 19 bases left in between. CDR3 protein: CASTPNRWHTEAFF. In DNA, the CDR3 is TGTGCCTCAACGCCCAACAGGTGGCACACTGAAGCTTTCTTT.

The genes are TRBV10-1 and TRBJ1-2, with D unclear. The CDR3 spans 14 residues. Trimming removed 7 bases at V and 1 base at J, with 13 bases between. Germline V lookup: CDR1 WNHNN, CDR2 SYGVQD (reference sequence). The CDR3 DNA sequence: TGCGCCAGCACAGCGGGCTTCTTTAACTATGGCTACACCTTC. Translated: CASTAGFFNYGYTF.

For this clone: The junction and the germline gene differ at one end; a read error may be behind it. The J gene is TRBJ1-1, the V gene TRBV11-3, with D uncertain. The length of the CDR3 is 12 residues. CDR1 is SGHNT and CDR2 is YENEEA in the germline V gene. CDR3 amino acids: CASSLDQLKEYF. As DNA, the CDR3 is TGTGCCAGCAGCTTAGATCAGCTGAAGGAGTACTTT.

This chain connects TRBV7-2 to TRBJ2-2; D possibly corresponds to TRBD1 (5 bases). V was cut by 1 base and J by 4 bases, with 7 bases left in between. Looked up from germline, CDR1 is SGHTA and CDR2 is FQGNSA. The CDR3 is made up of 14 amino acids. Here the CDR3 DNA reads TGTGCCAGCAGCTTAGGGCAGGGCACCGGGGAGCTGTTTTTT. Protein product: CASSLGQGTGELFF. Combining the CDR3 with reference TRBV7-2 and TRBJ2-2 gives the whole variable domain GAGVSQSPSNKVTEKGKDVELRCDPISGHTALYWYRQSLGQGLEFLIYFQGNSAPDKSGLPSDRFSAERTGGSVSTLTIQRTQQEDSAVYLCASSLGQGTGELFFGEGSRLTVL.

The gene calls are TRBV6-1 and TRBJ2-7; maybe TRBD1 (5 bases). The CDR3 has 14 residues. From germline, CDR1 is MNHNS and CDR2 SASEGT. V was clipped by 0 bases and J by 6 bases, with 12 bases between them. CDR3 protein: CASSEANRMTEQYF. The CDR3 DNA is TGTGCCAGCAGTGAAGCGAACAGGATGACCGAGCAGTACTTC.

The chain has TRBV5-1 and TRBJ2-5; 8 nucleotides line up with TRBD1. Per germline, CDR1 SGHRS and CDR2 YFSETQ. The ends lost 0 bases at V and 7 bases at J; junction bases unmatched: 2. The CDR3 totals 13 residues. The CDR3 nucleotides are TGCGCCAGCAGCTTGGCAGGGGGCGGGACCCAGTACTTC. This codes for CASSLAGGGTQYF.

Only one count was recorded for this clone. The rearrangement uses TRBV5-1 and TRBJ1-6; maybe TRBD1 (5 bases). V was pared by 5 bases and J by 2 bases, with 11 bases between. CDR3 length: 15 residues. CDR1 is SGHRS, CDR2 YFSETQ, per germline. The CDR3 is CASSGGGTYNSPLHF. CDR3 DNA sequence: TGCGCCAGCAGTGGTGGGGGGACCTATAATTCACCCCTCCACTTT.

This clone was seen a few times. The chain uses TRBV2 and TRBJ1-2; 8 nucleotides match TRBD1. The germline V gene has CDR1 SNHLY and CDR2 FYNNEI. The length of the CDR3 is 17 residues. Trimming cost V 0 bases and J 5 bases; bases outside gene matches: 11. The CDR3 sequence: CASSEAGPGQEPYGYTF. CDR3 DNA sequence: TGTGCCAGCAGTGAAGCTGGGCCGGGACAGGAACCTTATGGCTACACCTTC. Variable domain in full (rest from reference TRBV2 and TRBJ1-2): EPEVTQTPSHQVTQMGQEVILRCVPISNHLYFYWYRQILGQKVEFLVSFYNNEISEKSEIFDDQFSVERPDGSNFTLKIRSTKLEDSAMYFCASSEAGPGQEPYGYTFGSGTRLTVV.

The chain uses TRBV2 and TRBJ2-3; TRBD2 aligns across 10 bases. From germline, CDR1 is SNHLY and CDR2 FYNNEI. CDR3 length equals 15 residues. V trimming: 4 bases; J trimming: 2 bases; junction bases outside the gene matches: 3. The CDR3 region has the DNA TGTGCCAGCAGTGCACTAGCGGGGTTCACAGATACGCAGTATTTT. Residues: CASSALAGFTDTQYF.

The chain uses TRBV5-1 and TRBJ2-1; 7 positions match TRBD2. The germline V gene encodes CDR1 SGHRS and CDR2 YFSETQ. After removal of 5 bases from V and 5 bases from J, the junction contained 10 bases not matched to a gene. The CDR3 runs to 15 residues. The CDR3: CASRVILARDNEQFF. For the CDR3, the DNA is TGCGCCAGCAGGGTGATACTAGCGAGGGACAATGAGCAGTTCTTC.

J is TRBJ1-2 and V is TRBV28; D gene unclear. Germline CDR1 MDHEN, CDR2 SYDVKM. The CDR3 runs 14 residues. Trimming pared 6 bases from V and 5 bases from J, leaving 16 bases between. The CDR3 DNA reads TGTGCCAGCAGGCCGGGAACCTCGGGTTATGGCTACACCTTC. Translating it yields CASRPGTSGYGYTF.

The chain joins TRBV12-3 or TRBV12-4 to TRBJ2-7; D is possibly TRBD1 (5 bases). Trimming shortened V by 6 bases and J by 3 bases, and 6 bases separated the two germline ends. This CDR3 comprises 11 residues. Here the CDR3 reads CASSTGYEQYF. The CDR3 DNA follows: TGTGCCAGCAGCACAGGCTACGAGCAGTACTTC.

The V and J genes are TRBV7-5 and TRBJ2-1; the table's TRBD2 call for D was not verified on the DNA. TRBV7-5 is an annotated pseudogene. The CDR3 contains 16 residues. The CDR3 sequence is CARSAPEAGEEDEQFF. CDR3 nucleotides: TGTGCCAGAAGCGCCCCAGAAGCGGGAGAGGAGGATGAGCAGTTCTTC.

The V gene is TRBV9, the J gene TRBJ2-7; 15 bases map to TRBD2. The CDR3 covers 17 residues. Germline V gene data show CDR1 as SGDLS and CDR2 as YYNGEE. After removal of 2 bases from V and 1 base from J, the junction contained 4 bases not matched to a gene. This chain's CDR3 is CASSVGLAGGSSYEQYF. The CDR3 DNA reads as TGTGCCAGCAGCGTGGGACTAGCGGGAGGATCTTCCTACGAGCAGTACTTC.

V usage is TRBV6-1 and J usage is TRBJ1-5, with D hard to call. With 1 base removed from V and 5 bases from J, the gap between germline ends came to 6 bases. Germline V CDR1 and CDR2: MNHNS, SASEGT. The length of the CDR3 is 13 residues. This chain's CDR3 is CASSEVRDQPQHF. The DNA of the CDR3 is TGTGCCAGCAGTGAAGTGAGGGATCAGCCCCAGCATTTT.

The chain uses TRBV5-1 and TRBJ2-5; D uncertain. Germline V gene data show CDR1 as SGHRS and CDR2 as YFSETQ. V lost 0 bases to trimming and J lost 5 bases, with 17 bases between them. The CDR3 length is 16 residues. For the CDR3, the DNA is TGCGCCAGCAGCTTGGAGAGATTCGGGTCCTCGGAGACCCAGTACTTC. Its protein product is CASSLERFGSSETQYF.

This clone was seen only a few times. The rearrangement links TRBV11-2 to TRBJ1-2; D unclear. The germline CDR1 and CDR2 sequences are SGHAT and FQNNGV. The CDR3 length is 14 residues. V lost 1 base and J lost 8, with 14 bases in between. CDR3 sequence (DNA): TGTGCCAGCAGCTTAGGAGGGAATTTGGGCGGCTACACCTTC. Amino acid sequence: CASSLGGNLGGYTF.

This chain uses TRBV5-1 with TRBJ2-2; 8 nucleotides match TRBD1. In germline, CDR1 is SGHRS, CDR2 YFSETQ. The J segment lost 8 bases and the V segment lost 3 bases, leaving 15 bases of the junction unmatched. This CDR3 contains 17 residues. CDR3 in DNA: TGCGCCAGCAGCTCGGAGCCCAGGACAGGGAGGAGAGGGGAGCTGTTTTTT. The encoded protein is CASSSEPRTGRRGELFF.